This section outlines one T cell receptor beta chain sequence together with its context. Antigen specificity is unknown. TCRdb analysed the 5' RACE reads with MiXCR anew, one entry per CDR3 protein. The table lists under 140,000 distinct CDR3 sequences, about 12% of them singletons. The germline V gene has CDR1 SQVTM and CDR2 ANQGSEA. The CDR3 runs 12 residues. J lost 11 bases, V lost 7 bases, and 13 bases had no gene match. The sample comes from a study of early T cells in non-severe SARS-CoV-2 infection. General study findings and limits: Matches to VDJdb favored anti-spike CD8 responses and missed private and CD4 specificities.

This clonotype originated in an adult who was a healthcare worker with PCR-confirmed SARS-CoV-2 infection or an uninfected control (not recorded which). This chain joins TRBV29-1 and TRBJ1-1; 7 nucleotides line up with TRBD1. This sample comprised whole blood, obtained at baseline. The CDR3 sequence is CSAPSETGSAFF. In nucleotides, the CDR3 is TGCAGCGCCCCGTCCGAGACAGGGTCCGCTTTCTTT.